The clone carrying this TCR beta chain has only one observation. V shed 4 bases and J shed 1 base, with 13 bases lying between them. The CDR3 contains 15 residues. The V gene's germline CDR1 is MDHEN and CDR2 SYDVKM. In the study's own analysis: Using reference gene primer amplification, nucleated cell counts were estimated. Assay used: immunoSEQ multiplex PCR; TCRdb lists only in-frame clones, some missing. The V and J calls and clone size were taken over from that table, and D and trimming were inferred from the DNA. Of under 200,000 clones in the sample, approximately 79% are singletons; the top ten hold more than 4%. These data originate in a study of blood T cell repertoires in COVID-19. The overall study: Some COVID-19 samples were acute and others convalescent; all came from the United States, Italy and Spain. From T cells, B-cell-depleted T cells, or PBMCs came the material, which was cDNA or gDNA.

Sequencing was carried out using PBMCs or T cells enriched from blood (not recorded which). The clonotype was recovered from an older woman with acute COVID-19. The chain couples TRBV28 to TRBJ1-1, with no clear D. CDR3: CASSSPTGGNTEAFF. In nucleotides, the CDR3 is TGTGCCAGCAGTTCCCCTACGGGTGGGAACACTGAAGCTTTCTTT.